This entry features one T cell receptor (beta chain) sequence. Original processing methods: Amplifying reference gene primers gave estimates of nucleated cell counts. Produced via immunoSEQ multiplex PCR; TCRdb's table is partial and in-frame only. The DNA was the basis for D and trimming; V, J and clone size are from that table. The sample carries more than 95,000 clones, roughly 84% recorded once. The entry originates in a study of blood T cell repertoires in COVID-19. Background on the study: Samples taken during acute and convalescent COVID-19 were collected in the United States, Italy and Spain. T cells, B-cell-depleted T cells, or PBMCs supplied cDNA or gDNA.

The CDR3 contains 15 residues. The V gene's germline CDR1 is MNHNY and CDR2 SVGAGI (reference sequence). Trimming shortened V by 6 bases and J by 8 bases, and 22 bases separated the two germline ends. Source material: peripheral blood. This clonotype was obtained from a woman in her sixties or seventies in a cohort sampled during active or convalescent COVID-19. This chain connects TRBV6-6 to TRBJ1-2, with D maybe TRBD1 (6 bases). The CDR3 loop reads CASRPDRYGPSGYTF. DNA of the CDR3: TGTGCCAGCAGGCCGGACAGATATGGTCCTAGCGGCTACACCTTC.